Below, 20 T cell receptor beta chains from the same sample are listed, as sequenced in a study of monozygotic twins with inflammatory bowel disease. TCRdb re-called the 5' RACE reads and gives one entry per CDR3 protein, without DNA. The record lists about 140,000 distinct CDR3 sequences, of which the ten most abundant hold 2% to 2.5%. The sequencing sample was made of blood. The receptors come from a human donor with ulcerative colitis or Crohn's disease, or a healthy co-twin of an affected twin (not recorded which).

The chain links TRBV5-1 to TRBJ2-1. The germline CDR1 and CDR2 sequences are SGHRS and YFSETQ. This CDR3 has 15 residues. CDR3 amino acids: CASSLARSSYNEQFF.

This chain links TRBV5-1 with TRBJ2-7; the TRBD2 assignment by TCRdb is unverifiable without DNA. The CDR3 spans 14 residues. Germline V gives CDR1 SGHRS, CDR2 YFSETQ. The CDR3 is CASTRVSAGLEQYF.

The chain employs TRBV20-1 and TRBJ2-3; the TCRdb call, TRBD2, lacks DNA for checking. CDR3 length: 16 residues. From germline, CDR1 is DFQATT and CDR2 SNEGSKA (reference sequence). CDR3 sequence reads: CSASPAGGGGPDTQYF.

The CDR3 loop is CASSTDRATSYEQYF. The gene calls are TRBV7-2 and TRBJ2-7; TCRdb's assignment of TRBD1 cannot be checked, as there is no DNA. The CDR3 is made up of 15 amino acids. CDR1 is SGHTA, CDR2 FQGNSA, per germline.

The chain carries TRBV5-1 and TRBJ2-7. The germline CDR1 and CDR2 sequences are SGHRS and YFSETQ. CDR3 length equals 12 residues. CDR3 sequence reads: CASSSTLYEQYF.

The rearrangement links TRBV18 to TRBJ1-3; TCRdb names TRBD1, which stays unverified in the absence of DNA. This CDR3 contains 14 residues. Germline-derived CDR1 and CDR2 are KGHSH and LQKENI. CDR3 loop: CASSSGTGGNTIYF. The full variable domain, rest sourced from reference TRBV18 and TRBJ1-3, is NAGVMQNPRHLVRRRGQEARLRCSPMKGHSHVYWYRQLPEEGLKFMVYLQKENIIDESGMPKERFSAEFPKEGPSILRIQQVVRGDSAAYFCASSSGTGGNTIYFGEGSWLTVV.

CDR3 loop: CSAREGAFNQPQHF. The chain employs TRBV20-1 and TRBJ1-5; as DNA is missing, the TRBD1 call by TCRdb cannot be tested. Germline CDR1 is DFQATT and CDR2 is SNEGSKA (reference sequence). This CDR3 has 14 amino acids.

The chain uses TRBV19 and TRBJ2-7. This CDR3 is built from 15 residues. Germline V gene data show CDR1 as LNHDA and CDR2 as SQIVND (reference sequence). The CDR3 protein is CASSIGLGRANEQYF. The whole variable domain, filled in from reference TRBV19 and TRBJ2-7, reads DGGITQSPKYLFRKEGQNVTLSCEQNLNHDAMYWYRQDPGQGLRLIYYSQIVNDFQKGDIAEGYSVSREKKESFPLTVTSAQKNPTAFYLCASSIGLGRANEQYFGPGTRLTVT.

The CDR3 is CASSLGAENLYEQYF. V is TRBV5-1 and J is TRBJ2-7. The length of the CDR3 is 15 residues. Germline CDR1 and CDR2: SGHRS and YFSETQ.

The rearrangement joins TRBV7-2 to TRBJ2-1; the D call of TRBD2 rests on TCRdb alone, since no DNA is present to check it. CDR1 is SGHTA, CDR2 FQGNSA, per germline. This CDR3 is built from 12 residues. This chain's CDR3 is CASSFWENEQFF.

The chain's CDR3 is CASSRGHGYGYTF. The genes are TRBV5-4 and TRBJ1-2; TCRdb picks TRBD1, but there is no DNA to check that call. Germline CDR1 is SGHNT and CDR2 is YYREEE (reference sequence). CDR3 length: 13 residues.

The rearrangement uses TRBV7-2 and TRBJ1-1. The CDR3 contains 14 residues. Germline V gene sequence: CDR1 SGHTA, CDR2 FQGNSA. The CDR3: CASSPGRRNTEAFF.

V gene TRBV4-3 combines with J gene TRBJ2-3; TCRdb's D gene call, TRBD2, goes unchecked for lack of DNA. The germline CDR1 and CDR2 sequences are LGHNA and YSLEER. The CDR3 contains 18 residues. This CDR3 is CASSQDGLYRGGGDTQYF.

This chain joins TRBV7-9 and TRBJ2-5; TCRdb indicates TRBD2, and absent DNA this call remains unverified. CDR3 length equals 16 residues. Germline V lookup: CDR1 SEHNR, CDR2 FQNEAQ (reference sequence). The CDR3 protein is CASSLARLAGQETQYF. The variable domain in full, completed from reference TRBV7-9 and TRBJ2-5, reads DTGVSQNPRHKITKRGQNVTFRCDPISEHNRLYWYRQTLGQGPEFLTYFQNEAQLEKSRLLSDRFSAERPKGSFSTLEIQRTEQGDSAMYLCASSLARLAGQETQYFGPGTRLLVL.

The chain carries TRBV19 and TRBJ2-1; TCRdb returns TRBD1, unconfirmable since there is no DNA. Germline lookup yields CDR1 LNHDA and CDR2 SQIVND (reference sequence). The CDR3 runs to 16 residues. This CDR3 reads CASRGRQGGSYNEQFF. The full variable domain, completed using reference TRBV19 and TRBJ2-1, is DGGITQSPKYLFRKEGQNVTLSCEQNLNHDAMYWYRQDPGQGLRLIYYSQIVNDFQKGDIAEGYSVSREKKESFPLTVTSAQKNPTAFYLCASRGRQGGSYNEQFFGPGTRLTVL.

V usage is TRBV20-1 and J usage is TRBJ1-4; TCRdb reports TRBD1, a call that lacks DNA to check it against. The CDR3 loop spans 13 amino acids. Per the germline V gene, CDR1 is DFQATT and CDR2 is SNEGSKA (reference sequence). CDR3 sequence reads: CSALGQVNEKLFF.

This chain connects TRBV12-3 or TRBV12-4 to TRBJ1-1. This CDR3 is built from 13 residues. The CDR3 loop is CASRIQLNTEAFF.

The chain uses TRBV12-3 or TRBV12-4 and TRBJ1-5; the TCRdb D gene call, TRBD1, has no DNA to confirm it. The CDR3 contains 15 residues. CDR3 sequence reads: CASSLDRASNQPQHF.

This chain links TRBV9 with TRBJ2-2; TCRdb proposes TRBD2, but this gene call is untestable without DNA. Germline-derived CDR1 and CDR2 are SGDLS and YYNGEE. This CDR3 has 17 amino acids. CDR3 in amino acids: CASSGGLAGLSTGELFF.

The chain combines TRBV12-3 or TRBV12-4 with TRBJ2-7; absent DNA, TCRdb's TRBD2 call cannot be checked. This CDR3 region has 15 residues. The chain's CDR3 is CASSYTSGRFYEQYF.